This is a list of T cell receptor beta chains from one sample in a study of cytomegalovirus exposure and HLA in healthy donors. Sequenced by immunoSEQ multiplex PCR; TCRdb stores in-frame clones only, minus some. Of 100,000 to 150,000 clones in the sample, 70% to 85% were seen once. Sequencing was carried out using PBMCs. These receptor sequences come from a woman aged 55-69 years in good health and CMV-seropositive. CDR3s include the opening cysteine and the closing phenylalanine or tryptophan. Each record gives: V gene, clone size, D gene, J gene, CDR3 protein, CDR3 DNA. D genes are given only for firm matches. Only part of the rows carry a size: once, few, many, or a class if the clone is expanded.

TRBV28	-	-	TRBJ1-5	CASSFRDQPQHF	TGTGCCAGCAGTTTCAGGGATCAGCCCCAGCATTTT
TRBV27	once	TRBD1	TRBJ1-5	CASSPQQGAVSQPQHF	TGTGCCAGCAGTCCGCAACAGGGGGCGGTAAGTCAGCCCCAGCATTTT
TRBV29-1	-	-	TRBJ1-2	CSVVTANYGYTF	TGCAGCGTTGTAACAGCTAACTATGGCTACACCTTC
TRBV9	-	-	TRBJ2-3	CASSVAGADTQYF	TGTGCCAGCAGCGTAGCAGGGGCAGATACGCAGTATTTT
TRBV2	-	-	TRBJ2-7	CASTGEVPPEYF	TGTGCCAGCACCGGGGAGGTGCCCCCCGAGTACTTC
TRBV11-2	-	-	TRBJ2-2	CASSSPAGELFF	TGTGCCAGCAGCTCCCCAGCCGGGGAGCTGTTTTTT
TRBV29-1	-	-	TRBJ2-7	CSVELQVTYEQYF	TGCAGCGTTGAATTACAGGTCACCTACGAGCAGTACTTC
TRBV5-1	-	-	TRBJ1-2	CASSLGGMYGYTF	TGCGCCAGCAGCTTGGGCGGGATGTATGGCTACACCTTC
TRBV7-3	-	-	TRBJ2-6	CASSIQGPGANVLTF	TGTGCCAGCAGCATACAGGGTCCCGGGGCCAACGTCCTGACTTTC
TRBV9	few	TRBD1	TRBJ2-7	CASSVEDRGAYEQYF	TGTGCCAGCAGCGTAGAGGACAGGGGGGCCTACGAGCAGTACTTC
TRBV11-2	-	TRBD1	TRBJ1-3	CASSLGTGSGNTIYF	TGTGCCAGCAGCCTCGGGACAGGCTCTGGAAACACCATATATTTT
TRBV6-1	-	TRBD1	TRBJ1-3	CASSPSRGSGNTIYF	TGTGCCAGCAGCCCCTCCAGGGGGTCTGGAAACACCATATATTTT
TRBV6-6	-	TRBD1	TRBJ2-7	CASSYSGTGPSEQYF	TGTGCCAGCAGTTACTCTGGGACAGGGCCCTCCGAGCAGTACTTC
TRBV6-4	-	TRBD1	TRBJ2-6	CASSEQGATGANVLTF	TGTGCCAGCAGTGAACAGGGGGCGACTGGGGCCAACGTCCTGACTTTC
TRBV19	few	TRBD1	TRBJ1-1	CASTRTGKDTEAFF	TGTGCCAGTACCCGGACAGGGAAGGACACTGAAGCTTTCTTT
TRBV7-6	few	-	TRBJ2-1	CASSLATYNEQFF	TGTGCCAGCAGCTTAGCTACCTACAATGAGCAGTTCTTC
TRBV10-3	-	TRBD1	TRBJ1-3	CAISVGVLQGAGNTIYF	TGTGCCATCAGTGTCGGGGTACTACAGGGGGCTGGAAACACCATATATTTT
TRBV7-9	-	TRBD2	TRBJ2-1	CASSLMTSGGGIFGEQFF	TGTGCCAGCAGCTTAATGACTAGCGGGGGGGGGATTTTCGGTGAGCAGTTCTTC
TRBV4-2	-	-	TRBJ1-5	CASSQDWTASNQPQHF	TGTGCCAGCAGCCAAGATTGGACAGCCAGCAATCAGCCCCAGCATTTT
TRBV10-3	few	TRBD1	TRBJ1-5	CAISEPTDRGQPQHF	TGTGCCATCAGTGAGCCGACGGACAGGGGTCAGCCCCAGCATTTT
TRBV5-1	-	TRBD1	TRBJ1-2	CASSLDRGTIGYTF	TGCGCCAGCAGCTTGGACAGGGGAACTATTGGCTACACCTTC
TRBV18	few	TRBD1	TRBJ1-5	CASSPQTGTSNQPQHF	TGTGCCAGCTCACCACAGACAGGGACGAGCAATCAGCCCCAGCATTTT
TRBV13	-	TRBD1	TRBJ1-4	CASSLFRDRVDEKLFF	TGTGCCAGCAGCTTGTTCCGGGACAGGGTTGATGAAAAACTGTTTTTT
TRBV7-9	few	TRBD2	TRBJ2-7	CASSSSGGAGEQYF	TGTGCCAGCAGCTCCAGCGGGGGGGCGGGTGAGCAGTACTTC
TRBV7-9	few	TRBD1	TRBJ1-2	CASSPPGQGIYGYTF	TGTGCCAGCAGCCCTCCGGGACAGGGTATCTATGGCTACACCTTC
TRBV6-1	-	-	TRBJ2-7	CDSSDQSGVSYEQYF	TGTGACAGCAGTGATCAATCGGGGGTCTCCTACGAGCAGTACTTC
TRBV13	-	TRBD1	TRBJ2-7	CASSQRDRGYEQYF	TGTGCCAGCAGCCAGAGGGACAGGGGGTACGAGCAGTACTTC
TRBV6-5	few	TRBD1	TRBJ1-5	CASSRDRGNQPQHF	TGTGCCAGCAGTCGGGACAGGGGCAATCAGCCCCAGCATTTT
TRBV19	-	TRBD1	TRBJ1-4	CASSNRGESEKLFF	TGTGCCAGTAGTAACAGGGGAGAGAGTGAAAAACTGTTTTTT
TRBV6-5	-	TRBD1	TRBJ2-6	CASFSQGAGANVLTF	TGTGCCAGTTTTTCGCAGGGGGCTGGGGCCAACGTCCTGACTTTC
TRBV2	few	TRBD1	TRBJ1-1	CASSEQGGAGTEAFF	TGTGCCAGCAGTGAGCAAGGGGGCGCGGGCACTGAAGCTTTCTTT
TRBV19	-	-	TRBJ1-1	CASSLMVPNTEAFF	TGTGCCAGTAGTCTAATGGTCCCCAACACTGAAGCTTTCTTT
TRBV29-1	-	-	TRBJ2-7	CSVEIQGSYEQYF	TGCAGCGTAGAGATACAGGGCTCCTACGAGCAGTACTTC
TRBV7-2	-	TRBD2	TRBJ2-5	CASSLIAGGLGETQYF	TGTGCCAGCAGCTTGATAGCGGGGGGGCTGGGGGAGACCCAGTACTTC
TRBV6-5	-	TRBD1	TRBJ2-7	CASRPGQGVFHEQYF	TGTGCCAGCAGACCCGGACAGGGAGTATTCCACGAGCAGTACTTC
TRBV18	-	-	TRBJ1-1	CASSPPGGGRTEAFF	TGTGCCAGCTCACCACCGGGGGGAGGGAGAACTGAAGCTTTCTTT
TRBV5-1	-	TRBD1	TRBJ2-3	CASSPQGVSVPTDTQYF	TGCGCCAGCAGCCCCCAGGGGGTCTCCGTTCCAACAGATACGCAGTATTTT
TRBV25-1	-	-	TRBJ1-3	CASSETGAGNTIYF	TGTGCCAGCAGTGAGACAGGCGCTGGAAACACCATATATTTT
TRBV19	-	-	TRBJ1-1	CASSIRGEAFF	TGTGCCAGTAGTATTAGGGGTGAAGCTTTCTTT
TRBV6-5	-	TRBD1	TRBJ2-2	CASAGQGHTGELFF	TGTGCCAGCGCAGGACAGGGGCACACCGGGGAGCTGTTTTTT
TRBV19	-	TRBD1	TRBJ2-6	CASTPTGSGANVLTF	TGTGCCAGTACCCCGACAGGGTCCGGGGCCAACGTCCTGACTTTC
TRBV11-3	once	TRBD2	TRBJ2-5	CASSSGLAGRETQYF	TGTGCCAGCAGCTCCGGACTAGCGGGTAGAGAGACCCAGTACTTC
TRBV5-1	-	TRBD1	TRBJ2-1	CASSLHRGNSYNEQFF	TGCGCCAGCAGCCTACACAGGGGTAACTCCTACAATGAGCAGTTCTTC
TRBV11-2	-	TRBD1	TRBJ2-1	CASSLELGTGFRSEQFF	TGTGCCAGCAGCTTGGAACTCGGGACAGGGTTTAGGAGTGAGCAGTTCTTC
TRBV7-3	-	-	TRBJ1-2	CASSLQDNYGYTF	TGTGCCAGCAGCTTACAGGATAACTATGGCTACACCTTC
TRBV14	few	-	TRBJ2-7	CASSQEFSPTTYEQYF	TGTGCCAGCAGCCAAGAATTCAGCCCCACTACCTACGAGCAGTACTTC
TRBV10-3	-	-	TRBJ1-2	CAIRPVPPGVGQGKYYGYTF	TGTGCCATCCGCCCGGTCCCCCCCGGGGTTGGGCAGGGGAAATACTATGGCTACACCTTC
TRBV7-9	-	TRBD2	TRBJ2-7	CASSTTRLAGGLPSYEQYF	TGTGCCAGCAGCACGACAAGACTAGCGGGGGGCCTACCCTCCTACGAGCAGTACTTC
TRBV9	-	-	TRBJ2-3	CASSVGGGGRRDTQYF	TGTGCCAGCAGCGTAGGTGGGGGGGGGCGACGAGATACGCAGTATTTT
TRBV7-9	once	-	TRBJ2-7	CASSLALGGHYEQYF	TGTGCCAGCAGCTTAGCGCTCGGGGGGCACTACGAGCAGTACTTC
TRBV11-1	few	-	TRBJ2-2	CASSPPTGELFF	TGTGCCAGCAGCCCCCCGACCGGGGAGCTGTTTTTT
TRBV6-5	-	-	TRBJ1-3	CASRSGGGGNTIYF	TGTGCCAGCCGGTCTGGGGGAGGAGGAAACACCATATATTTT
TRBV5-4	-	-	TRBJ1-2	CASSFGGGGGYTF	TGTGCCAGCAGCTTCGGGGGAGGCGGTGGCTACACCTTC
TRBV5-6	-	TRBD1	TRBJ1-1	CASSEEGAFDTEAFF	TGTGCCAGCAGCGAAGAGGGGGCTTTCGACACTGAAGCTTTCTTT
TRBV5-1	once	TRBD1	TRBJ1-1	CASSLEAGGENTEAFF	TGCGCCAGCAGCTTGGAGGCAGGGGGCGAAAACACTGAAGCTTTCTTT
TRBV5-1	-	-	TRBJ2-2	CASSLPGVDTGELFF	TGCGCCAGCAGCTTGCCCGGGGTGGACACCGGGGAGCTGTTTTTT
TRBV13	-	-	TRBJ2-1	CASSLVLAAWNEQFF	TGTGCCAGCAGCTTAGTATTAGCGGCGTGGAATGAGCAGTTCTTC
TRBV12-5	-	TRBD1	TRBJ1-2	CASGFGTGDGYTF	TGTGCTAGTGGTTTCGGGACAGGGGATGGCTACACCTTC
TRBV6-5	-	-	TRBJ1-1	CASSSEGGAFF	TGTGCCAGCAGCTCCGAAGGGGGAGCTTTCTTT
TRBV5-1	-	-	TRBJ1-4	CASRRQFTNEKLFF	TGCGCCAGCAGAAGACAGTTTACTAATGAAAAACTGTTTTTT